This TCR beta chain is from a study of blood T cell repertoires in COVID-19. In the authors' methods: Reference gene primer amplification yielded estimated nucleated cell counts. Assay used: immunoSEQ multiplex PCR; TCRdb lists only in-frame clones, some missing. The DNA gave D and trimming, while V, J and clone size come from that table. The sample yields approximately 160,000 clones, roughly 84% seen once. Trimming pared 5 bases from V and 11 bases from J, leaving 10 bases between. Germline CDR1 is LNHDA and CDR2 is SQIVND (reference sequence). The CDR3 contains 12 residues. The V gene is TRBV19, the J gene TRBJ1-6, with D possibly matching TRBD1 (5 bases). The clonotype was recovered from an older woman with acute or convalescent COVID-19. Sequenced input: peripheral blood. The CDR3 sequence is CASSSTGTPLHF. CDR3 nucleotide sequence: TGTGCCAGTAGTTCCACAGGTACACCCCTCCACTTT.